These 8 T cell receptor beta chains were sequenced from one sample in a study of blood T cell repertoires in COVID-19. Here immunoSEQ multiplex PCR was the method, and the copy in TCRdb shows in-frame clones only, minus some. The sample lists 100,000 or so clones, roughly 90% occurring once. Sequenced input: peripheral blood. These receptors came from a man aged 60-69 years with acute or convalescent COVID-19.

V gene TRBV6-6 combines with J gene TRBJ2-3; D unclear. The CDR3 contains 15 residues. Germline CDR1 is MNHNY and CDR2 is SVGAGI (reference sequence). Trimming removed 6 bases at V and 6 bases at J, with 19 bases between. CDR3 nucleotide sequence: TGTGCCAGCAGCTCCCCGACCTTGGTGGAGGATACGCAGTATTTT. As protein: CASSSPTLVEDTQYF.

This clone was counted once. The chain has TRBV9 and TRBJ2-1, with D possibly being TRBD2 (6 bases). The CDR3 consists of 17 residues. Germline CDR1 is SGDLS and CDR2 is YYNGEE. V lost 0 bases and J lost 7, with 20 bases in between. The CDR3 region is CASSVATGLPPGNEQFF. CDR3 bases: TGTGCCAGCAGCGTAGCGACGGGACTCCCTCCGGGTAATGAGCAGTTCTTC.

The chain combines TRBV5-4 with TRBJ2-1; no clear D. The germline V and J ends were trimmed by 4 bases and 9 bases, with 14 bases remaining between them. The V gene's germline CDR1 is SGHNT and CDR2 YYREEE (reference sequence). This CDR3 is built from 13 residues. The CDR3 DNA follows: TGTGCCAGCAGCCTTGAGGTCTCCCGTGAGCAGTTCTTC. Residues: CASSLEVSREQFF.

This sequence joins TRBV7-9 and TRBJ1-2; D uncertain. This CDR3 is 14 amino acids long. The V and J ends lost 5 bases and 10 bases respectively, with 20 bases between them. Per germline, CDR1 SEHNR and CDR2 FQNEAQ (reference sequence). CDR3 nucleotide sequence: TGTGCCAGCAGCGCGCAAAGAGGTATCTCTGTCTACACCTTC. This encodes CASSAQRGISVYTF.

This clone was seen once. J is TRBJ2-7 and V is TRBV10-1; 7 bases map to TRBD1. The CDR3 is 14 residues long. Trimming removed 9 bases from V and 5 bases from J; junction bases left unmatched: 13. Germline V gene lookup returns CDR1 WNHNN and CDR2 SYGVQD (reference sequence). The CDR3 DNA reads as TGCGCCAGAGCCGGGACAGACCAAGGCCACGAGCAGTACTTC. It specifies CARAGTDQGHEQYF.

The J gene is TRBJ2-6, the V gene TRBV5-4, with D maybe TRBD1 (5 bases). V lost 4 bases to trimming and J lost 4 bases, with 12 bases between them. The CDR3 covers 15 residues. Germline lookup yields CDR1 SGHNT and CDR2 YYREEE (reference sequence). The CDR3: CASSSRTRGANVLTF. The CDR3 bases are TGTGCCAGCAGCAGCAGGACAAGGGGGGCCAACGTCCTGACTTTC.

The chain joins TRBV18 to TRBJ1-3, with a tentative D call TRBD1 (5 bases). The germline V and J ends were trimmed by 2 bases and 0 bases, with 11 bases remaining between them. CDR1 and CDR2 from the germline V gene are KGHSH and LQKENI. The CDR3 is made up of 16 amino acids. The CDR3 bases are TGTGCCAGCTCACCAAATATACAGGACTCTGGAAACACCATATATTTT. Its translation is CASSPNIQDSGNTIYF. Supplemented by reference TRBV18 and TRBJ1-3, the full variable domain reads NAGVMQNPRHLVRRRGQEARLRCSPMKGHSHVYWYRQLPEEGLKFMVYLQKENIIDESGMPKERFSAEFPKEGPSILRIQQVVRGDSAAYFCASSPNIQDSGNTIYFGEGSWLTVV.

This clone came up a few times. The V and J genes are TRBV5-8 and TRBJ1-4; possible D gene TRBD1, 5 bases. Germline CDR1 is SGHTS and CDR2 is YDEGEE. The CDR3 contains 14 residues. V lost 0 bases and J lost 7, with 10 bases in between. As DNA, the CDR3 is TGTGCCAGCAGCTTGGGGACAAAGGGTGAAAAACTGTTTTTT. Residues: CASSLGTKGEKLFF. The whole variable domain, filled in from reference TRBV5-8 and TRBJ1-4, reads EAGVTQSPTHLIKTRGQQATLRCSPISGHTSVYWYQQALGLGLQFLLWYDEGEERNRGNFPPRFSGRQFPNYSSELNVNALELEDSALYLCASSLGTKGEKLFFGSGTQLSVL.